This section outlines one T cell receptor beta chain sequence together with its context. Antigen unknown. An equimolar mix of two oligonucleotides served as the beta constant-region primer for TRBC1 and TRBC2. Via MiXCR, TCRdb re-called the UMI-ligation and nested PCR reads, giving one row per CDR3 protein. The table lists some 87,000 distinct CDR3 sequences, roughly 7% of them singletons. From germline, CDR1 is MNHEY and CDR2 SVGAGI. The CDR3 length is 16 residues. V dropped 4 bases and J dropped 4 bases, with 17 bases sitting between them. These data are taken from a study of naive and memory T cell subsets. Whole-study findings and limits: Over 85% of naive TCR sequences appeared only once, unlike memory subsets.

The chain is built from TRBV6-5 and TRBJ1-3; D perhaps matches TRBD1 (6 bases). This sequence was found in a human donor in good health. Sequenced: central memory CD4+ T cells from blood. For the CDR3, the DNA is TGTGCCAGCAGTTTTCGGGCAGGGGCCCCCGGAAACACCATATATTTT. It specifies CASSFRAGAPGNTIYF.